The 17 T cell receptor beta chains below come from one sample, sequenced in a study of T cells in localized non-small cell lung cancer. Repertoires were generated with immunoSEQ multiplex PCR, while TCRdb's copy carries only in-frame clones and drops some. The sample contains 1,500 or so clones, approximately 31% of which appear only once. The starting material was normal lung tissue next to the tumor, obtained before any cancer treatment. The receptor source for this set is a male donor aged 60 or over with stage II squamous cell lung carcinoma.

Within the sample, this clone is medium-sized. This chain joins TRBV11-3 and TRBJ1-4; D is ambiguous. Germline CDR1 reads SGHNT; CDR2 reads YENEEA. CDR3 length: 14 amino acids. Between the trimmed V and J ends, which lost 4 bases and 7 bases, there was a span of 13 bases. CDR3 sequence reads: CASSSSANTEKLFF. CDR3 nucleotides: TGTGCCAGCAGCTCCTCGGCGAATACTGAAAAACTGTTTTTT.

This clone came up a few times. This chain connects TRBV6-8 to TRBJ1-1; possibly TRBD1 for D (6 bases). Trimming left V 5 bases short and J 8 bases short, with 15 bases between. Per germline, CDR1 MNHGY and CDR2 SAAAGT. This CDR3 contains 13 residues. CDR3 nucleotides: TGTGCCAGCAGTCAAGGACAGACGCCCGAAGCTTTCTTT. Translated: CASSQGQTPEAFF.

This clone was seen only a few times. This chain joins TRBV6-8 and TRBJ2-1; D is unresolved. The CDR3 is 13 amino acids. Germline CDR1 and CDR2: MNHGY and SAAAGT. The V end lost 5 bases, the J end lost 5 bases, and 10 bases lay between the germline ends. CDR3 sequence: CASSRLGDNEQFF. CDR3 in DNA: TGTGCCAGCAGTCGCCTTGGGGACAATGAGCAGTTCTTC.

In its sample, this clone ranks as medium-sized. The chain employs TRBV6-8 and TRBJ2-1; 12 bases fit TRBD2. The CDR3 sequence is 14 residues long. The V gene's germline CDR1 is MNHGY and CDR2 SAAAGT. V gave up 6 bases and J gave up 7 bases; unmatched junction bases: 4. The CDR3 reads CASSLAGGRNEQFF. The DNA of the CDR3 is TGTGCCAGCAGCCTAGCGGGAGGGCGGAATGAGCAGTTCTTC.

The CDR3 coding sequence is TGTGCCAGCAGCCTACTAGGGCAGGGGAACACTGAAGCTTTCTTT. Translation gives CASSLLGQGNTEAFF. The rearrangement joins TRBV11-3 to TRBJ1-1; perhaps TRBD1 as D (5 bases). The germline CDR1 and CDR2 sequences are SGHNT and YENEEA. V lost 5 bases, J lost 1 base, and 14 bases lay in between. The CDR3 runs 15 residues.

The chain couples TRBV28 to TRBJ2-7; D is perhaps TRBD1 (6 bases). Germline CDR1 reads MDHEN; CDR2 reads SYDVKM. The CDR3 is made up of 13 amino acids. V was shortened by 6 bases and J by 3 bases, with 12 bases between the two germline ends. This chain's CDR3 is CASRTGSVYEQYF. Written as DNA, the CDR3 is TGTGCCAGCAGAACAGGGAGCGTCTACGAGCAGTACTTC.

This chain links TRBV9 with TRBJ2-2; 8 bases map to TRBD2. Germline CDR1 is SGDLS and CDR2 is YYNGEE. This CDR3 comprises 16 residues. V lost 4 bases and J lost 5; bases outside the gene matches: 10. CDR3 bases: TGTGCCAGCAGCCCAGGCGGAGGCGGGGGGACCGGGGAGCTGTTTTTT. This gives the protein CASSPGGGGGTGELFF.

CDR3 nucleotides: TGTGCCAGCAGCCAAGAATTCAGGACCTACTACTCCAATGAGCAGTTCTTC. The encoded protein is CASSQEFRTYYSNEQFF. V usage is TRBV14 and J usage is TRBJ2-1; D not resolved. The CDR3 has 17 residues. Germline values: CDR1 SGHDN, CDR2 FVKESK. Trimming removed 0 bases at V and 6 bases at J, with 18 bases between.

This clone was recorded a few times. This chain joins TRBV11-3 and TRBJ2-7, with D possibly being TRBD2 (5 bases). V lost 1 base to trimming and J lost 2 bases, with 12 bases between them. There are 15 residues in the CDR3. Germline V CDR1 and CDR2: SGHNT, YENEEA. The CDR3 spells CASSLVRGSTYEQYF. CDR3 DNA sequence: TGTGCCAGCAGCTTAGTTCGGGGATCAACCTACGAGCAGTACTTC.

The rearrangement uses TRBV30 and TRBJ2-2, with 9 bases aligning to TRBD2. CDR1 is GTSNPN and CDR2 is SVGIG in the germline V gene (reference sequence). The CDR3 totals 15 residues. J was trimmed by 3 bases and V by 3 bases; bases with no gene match: 5. The CDR3 here is CAWRASGTDTGELFF. For the CDR3, the DNA is TGTGCCTGGAGGGCTAGCGGGACTGACACCGGGGAGCTGTTTTTT. The variable domain in full, completed from reference TRBV30 and TRBJ2-2, reads SQTIHQWPATLVQPVGSPLSLECTVEGTSNPNLYWYRQAAGRGLQLLFYSVGIGQISSEVPQNLSASRPQDRQFILSSKKLLLSDSGFYLCAWRASGTDTGELFFGEGSRLTVL.

In the case of this clone: It is likely a read error, because the conserved phenylalanine at the end of the CDR3 is missing. The DNA is left out, because the CDR3 cannot be placed on it with certainty; the CDR3 is given as TCRdb lists it. The V call is TRBV30, the J call TRBJ2-7. The CDR3 comprises 11 residues, both ends counted. CDR1 GTSNPN and CDR2 SVGIG come from the germline V gene (reference sequence). This CDR3 is CAWSLRGATGL.

CDR3 in amino acids: CASSSQGAHEQYF. DNA of the CDR3: TGTGCCAGTAGTTCCCAGGGGGCTCACGAGCAGTACTTC. The chain couples TRBV19 to TRBJ2-7; 8 positions match TRBD1. Germline trimming cut 5 bases from V and 5 bases from J; bases unmatched to any gene: 5. CDR3 length equals 13 residues. Germline V lookup: CDR1 LNHDA, CDR2 SQIVND (reference sequence).

The CDR3 region is CASSQSRHRDGGNTIYF. The CDR3 region has the DNA TGTGCCAGCAGCCAATCGCGCCACAGGGATGGTGGAAACACCATATATTTT. This chain joins TRBV16 and TRBJ1-3, with D possibly matching TRBD1 (6 bases). Germline V gene data show CDR1 as KGHSY and CDR2 as FQNENV. CDR3 length: 17 residues. Trimming took off 0 bases at V and 3 bases at J, with 15 bases between the two ends.

This clone is deemed medium-sized (0.01 to 0.1%). V gene TRBV6-1 combines with J gene TRBJ2-5; D call uncertain. From germline, CDR1 is MNHNS and CDR2 SASEGT. Between the trimmed V and J ends, which lost 1 base and 1 base, there was a span of 16 bases. The CDR3 has 17 amino acids. CDR3 amino acids: CASSEEGLDTFQETQYF. Here the CDR3 DNA reads TGTGCCAGCAGTGAAGAAGGCCTAGATACCTTCCAAGAGACCCAGTACTTC.

This chain connects TRBV19 to TRBJ2-2; 8 bases are a match to TRBD2. The CDR3 totals 15 residues. The junction had 4 bases not matched to a gene; V was cut back by 1 base and J by 6 bases. Germline V gene lookup returns CDR1 LNHDA and CDR2 SQIVND (reference sequence). The CDR3 loop is CASSIAGGRSGELFF. The CDR3, as DNA: TGTGCCAGTAGTATAGCGGGAGGGCGGTCCGGGGAGCTGTTTTTT.

The rearrangement joins TRBV18 to TRBJ2-1, with D maybe TRBD2 (5 bases). V gave up 1 base and J gave up 5 bases, with 12 bases separating them. Germline V gene data show CDR1 as KGHSH and CDR2 as LQKENI. The CDR3 has 15 residues. The CDR3 DNA follows: TGTGCCAGCTCACCACAGGAGGCTACCAACAATGAGCAGTTCTTC. Its protein product is CASSPQEATNNEQFF.

This clone was observed a few times. This chain connects TRBV11-3 to TRBJ1-4; D unresolved. Trimming took off 7 bases at V and 8 bases at J, with 20 bases between the two ends. This CDR3 comprises 15 residues. Germline values: CDR1 SGHNT, CDR2 YENEEA. The CDR3 here is CASTEGGRAREKLFF. CDR3 bases: TGTGCCAGCACCGAGGGAGGGAGAGCTCGCGAAAAACTGTTTTTT.